Below are 21 T cell receptor beta chains sequenced from a single sample in a study of blood T cell repertoires in COVID-19. The method was immunoSEQ multiplex PCR; TCRdb's version includes in-frame clones alone and lacks a portion of them. The table records around 190,000 clones, about 79% of them present only once. Sequenced sample: peripheral blood. The receptors derive from a human donor in a cohort sampled during active COVID-19.

The chain couples TRBV6-2 or TRBV6-3 to TRBJ2-7; D gene unclear. Germline CDR1 and CDR2: MNHEY and SVGEGT. V was shortened by 2 bases and J by 6 bases, with 14 bases between the two germline ends. This CDR3 is 14 amino acids long. CDR3 region: CASSYLTALREQYF. CDR3 bases: TGTGCCAGCAGTTACCTCACAGCTCTCCGCGAGCAGTACTTC.

As to this clone: The identical CDR3 is also encoded by other nucleotide sequences in the sample. The chain combines TRBV18 with TRBJ1-1; D might be TRBD1 (6 bases). Germline V gene lookup returns CDR1 KGHSH and CDR2 LQKENI. Trimming pared 3 bases from V and 5 bases from J, leaving 7 bases between. There are 12 residues in the CDR3. The CDR3 here is CASSPTGTEAFF. The CDR3 nucleotides read TGTGCCAGCTCACCGACAGGAACTGAAGCTTTCTTT.

The gene calls are TRBV29-1 and TRBJ2-1; D is unclear. Trimming shortened V by 2 bases and J by 8 bases, and 7 bases separated the two germline ends. This CDR3 contains 11 residues. Germline values: CDR1 SQVTM, CDR2 ANQGSEA. The DNA for the CDR3 is TGCAGCGTTGAATATTTCTATGAGCAGTTCTTC. Translation: CSVEYFYEQFF.

This chain uses TRBV19 with TRBJ2-7; D may be TRBD2 (6 bases). The V end lost 3 bases, the J end lost 5 bases, and 14 bases lay between the germline ends. The CDR3 contains 14 residues. Looked up from germline, CDR1 is LNHDA and CDR2 is SQIVND (reference sequence). The CDR3 region has the DNA TGTGCCAGTAGTATCTTAGGCGGGATCAACGAGCAGTACTTC. Its translation is CASSILGGINEQYF.

V gene TRBV2 combines with J gene TRBJ1-1; 7 nucleotides agree with TRBD1. The CDR3 is made up of 15 amino acids. Germline V CDR1 and CDR2: SNHLY, FYNNEI. The V and J ends lost 7 bases and 4 bases, in that order; junction bases with no gene match: 12. DNA for the CDR3: TGTGCCAGCACTTATATACAGGGGCCCCTCACTGAAGCTTTCTTT. It codes for CASTYIQGPLTEAFF.

The chain recombines TRBV5-1 with TRBJ1-5; no reliable D call. V lost 2 bases to trimming and J lost 4 bases, with 7 bases between them. The CDR3 runs 13 residues. Germline CDR1 SGHRS, CDR2 YFSETQ. CDR3 region: CASSFAINQPQHF. For the CDR3, the DNA is TGCGCCAGCAGCTTCGCGATAAATCAGCCCCAGCATTTT.

The rearrangement joins TRBV19 to TRBJ2-7, with 10 bases matching TRBD1. Germline V gene data show CDR1 as LNHDA and CDR2 as SQIVND (reference sequence). This CDR3 has 14 residues. Trimming took 4 bases from V and 5 from J; bases not matched to a gene: 5. The chain's CDR3 is CASSRFGTGDEQYF. The CDR3 region has the DNA TGTGCCAGTAGTAGATTTGGGACAGGGGACGAGCAGTACTTC.

The chain is built from TRBV2 and TRBJ2-7; 7 bases map to TRBD1. CDR1 is SNHLY, CDR2 FYNNEI, per germline. V lost 9 bases to trimming and J lost 1 base; unmatched junction nucleotides: 9. The CDR3 spans 14 residues. CDR3 sequence reads: CASNRGQRSYEQYF. The DNA of the CDR3 is TGTGCCAGTAATCGGGGACAGCGTTCCTACGAGCAGTACTTC.

CDR3 residues: CASSPLAGGIADTQYF. The CDR3 DNA is TGTGCCAGCAGCCCCTTAGCGGGAGGCATTGCAGATACGCAGTATTTT. The chain joins TRBV7-6 to TRBJ2-3; the match to TRBD2 covers 10 bases. CDR1 is SGHVS and CDR2 is FNYEAQ in the germline V gene. Trimming removed 5 bases from V and 4 bases from J; junction bases left unmatched: 9. This CDR3 is built from 16 residues. The variable domain in full, with the rest retrieved from reference TRBV7-6 and TRBJ2-3, is GAGVSQSPRYKVTKRGQDVALRCDPISGHVSLYWYRQALGQGPEFLTYFNYEAQQDKSGLPNDRFSAERPEGSISTLTIQRTEQRDSAMYRCASSPLAGGIADTQYFGPGTRLTVL.

This clone was seen a handful of times. The rearrangement uses TRBV30 and TRBJ1-2, with TRBD1 matching 9 bases. This CDR3 is built from 13 residues. Germline V gives CDR1 GTSNPN, CDR2 SVGIG (reference sequence). The V and J ends lost 2 bases and 7 bases, in that order; junction bases with no gene match: 5. The CDR3 loop is CAWSLGQGIGYTF. For the CDR3, the DNA is TGTGCCTGGAGTTTGGGACAGGGCATTGGCTACACCTTC. Filled out from reference TRBV30 and TRBJ1-2, the complete variable domain reads SQTIHQWPATLVQPVGSPLSLECTVEGTSNPNLYWYRQAAGRGLQLLFYSVGIGQISSEVPQNLSASRPQDRQFILSSKKLLLSDSGFYLCAWSLGQGIGYTFGSGTRLTVV.

DNA for the CDR3: TGCGCCAGCAGCTTCGACGCGGACTACGAGCAGTACTTC. Protein sequence: CASSFDADYEQYF. The chain carries TRBV5-1 and TRBJ2-7, with D unclear. V dropped 2 bases and J dropped 3 bases, with 9 bases sitting between them. Germline V lookup: CDR1 SGHRS, CDR2 YFSETQ. The CDR3 runs to 13 residues.

The genes are TRBV30 and TRBJ2-3; 8 bases map to TRBD2. CDR3 length: 13 residues. The V segment lost 3 bases and the J segment 1 base; nucleotides outside the gene matches: 0. Germline CDR1 reads GTSNPN; CDR2 reads SVGIG (reference sequence). The CDR3 sequence is CAWRTSGTDTQYF. CDR3 DNA sequence: TGTGCCTGGAGGACTAGCGGCACAGATACGCAGTATTTT.

The chain recombines TRBV12-3 or TRBV12-4 with TRBJ2-2; D unresolved. The CDR3 totals 13 residues. V was trimmed by 1 base and J by 9 bases, leaving 9 bases between them. For the CDR3, the DNA is TGTGCCAGCAGTTTAGACGGGTTTCGGGAGCTGTTTTTT. As protein: CASSLDGFRELFF.

The V call is TRBV19, the J call TRBJ1-6; the match to TRBD1 covers 7 bases. This CDR3 is 12 amino acids long. V was pared by 6 bases and J by 12 bases, with 5 bases of the junction left unmatched. Per germline, CDR1 LNHDA and CDR2 SQIVND (reference sequence). CDR3 region: CASSGRGLPLHF. CDR3 in DNA: TGTGCCAGTAGCGGAAGGGGGCTACCCCTCCACTTT.

This chain uses TRBV7-9 with TRBJ1-5; D may be TRBD1 (5 bases). Trimming removed 0 bases at V and 3 bases at J, with 9 bases between. The germline V gene encodes CDR1 SEHNR and CDR2 FQNEAQ (reference sequence). The CDR3 contains 15 residues. CDR3 nucleotides: TGTGCCAGCAGCTTAGCGGCAGGGAACAATCAGCCCCAGCATTTT. This codes for CASSLAAGNNQPQHF.

This clone has a single count. The chain combines TRBV9 with TRBJ2-2; possible D gene TRBD2, 5 bases. Germline loops: CDR1 SGDLS, CDR2 YYNGEE. Deletions cut 0 bases from V and 3 bases from J, with 9 bases between. The CDR3 spans 15 residues. The CDR3 here is CASSVGGSYTGELFF. The CDR3 DNA sequence: TGTGCCAGCAGCGTAGGTGGGAGTTACACCGGGGAGCTGTTTTTT.

This sequence joins TRBV29-1 and TRBJ2-7, with TRBD1 matching 8 bases. Germline trimming cut 6 bases from V and 0 bases from J; bases unmatched to any gene: 4. This CDR3 contains 13 residues. CDR1 and CDR2 (germline): SQVTM, ANQGSEA. CDR3 bases: TGCAGCGTGGGACAGGTTGACTCCTACGAGCAGTACTTC. Amino acid sequence: CSVGQVDSYEQYF.

The chain is built from TRBV5-1 and TRBJ2-3; 7 bases are a match to TRBD1. The V gene end was trimmed by 0 bases and the J gene end by 0 bases; junction bases not matched to a gene: 7. Germline values: CDR1 SGHRS, CDR2 YFSETQ. This CDR3 has 17 residues. The CDR3 nucleotides are TGCGCCAGCAGCTTGGGACAGGGACCCTCTAGCACAGATACGCAGTATTTT. Translation: CASSLGQGPSSTDTQYF. Supplemented by reference TRBV5-1 and TRBJ2-3, the full variable domain reads KAGVTQTPRYLIKTRGQQVTLSCSPISGHRSVSWYQQTPGQGLQFLFEYFSETQRNKGNFPGRFSGRQFSNSRSEMNVSTLELGDSALYLCASSLGQGPSSTDTQYFGPGTRLTVL.

V gene TRBV19 combines with J gene TRBJ2-1, with D maybe TRBD1 (5 bases). Trimming removed 2 bases from V and 9 bases from J, with 11 bases in between. CDR1 and CDR2 (germline): LNHDA, SQIVND (reference sequence). This CDR3 spans 13 amino acids. The DNA of the CDR3 is TGTGCCAGTAGTATATCCAGGGTTAGTGAGCAGTTCTTC. Amino acid sequence: CASSISRVSEQFF.

The chain employs TRBV14 and TRBJ2-4, with a possible D match to TRBD2 (6 bases). V was clipped by 0 bases and J by 1 base, with 7 bases between them. This CDR3 spans 15 amino acids. The V gene's germline CDR1 is SGHDN and CDR2 FVKESK. The CDR3 is CASSQDGGAKNIQYF. In nucleotides, the CDR3 is TGTGCCAGCAGCCAAGATGGGGGGGCCAAAAACATTCAGTACTTC.

This rearrangement joins TRBV19 to TRBJ1-1, with 8 nucleotides matching TRBD1. The V segment lost 4 bases and the J segment 1 base; nucleotides outside the gene matches: 8. Germline values: CDR1 LNHDA, CDR2 SQIVND (reference sequence). The CDR3 consists of 16 residues. In DNA, the CDR3 is TGTGCCAGTAGTAGAACAGGGGGGTTAGGGAACACTGAAGCTTTCTTT. As protein: CASSRTGGLGNTEAFF.